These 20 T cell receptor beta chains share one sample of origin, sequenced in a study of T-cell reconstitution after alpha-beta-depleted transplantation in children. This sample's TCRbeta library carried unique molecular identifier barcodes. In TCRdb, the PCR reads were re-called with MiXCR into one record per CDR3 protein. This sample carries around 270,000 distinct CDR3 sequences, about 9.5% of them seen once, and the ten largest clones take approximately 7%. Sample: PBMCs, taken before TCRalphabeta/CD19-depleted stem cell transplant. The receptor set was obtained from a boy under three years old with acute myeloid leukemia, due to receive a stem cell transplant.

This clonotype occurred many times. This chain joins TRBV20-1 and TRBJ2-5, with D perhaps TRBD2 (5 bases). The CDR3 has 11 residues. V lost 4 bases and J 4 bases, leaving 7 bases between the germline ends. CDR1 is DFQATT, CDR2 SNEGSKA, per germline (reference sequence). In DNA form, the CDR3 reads TGCAGTGCTAAACTAGGAGAGACCCAGTACTTC. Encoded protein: CSAKLGETQYF.

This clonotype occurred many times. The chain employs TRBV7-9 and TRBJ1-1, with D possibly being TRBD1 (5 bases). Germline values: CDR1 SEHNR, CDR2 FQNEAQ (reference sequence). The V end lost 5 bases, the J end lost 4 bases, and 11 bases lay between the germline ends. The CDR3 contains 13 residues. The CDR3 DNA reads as TGTGCCAGCAGCGGGGCGGGGGGCACTGAAGCTTTCTTT. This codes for CASSGAGGTEAFF.

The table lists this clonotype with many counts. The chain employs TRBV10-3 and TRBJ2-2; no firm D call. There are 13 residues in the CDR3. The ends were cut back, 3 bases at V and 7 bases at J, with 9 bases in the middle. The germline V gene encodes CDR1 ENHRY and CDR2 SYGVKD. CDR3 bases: TGTGCCATCAGTGAAAACTACTTCGGGGAGCTGTTTTTT. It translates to CAISENYFGELFF.

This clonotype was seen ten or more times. The CDR3, as DNA: TGTGCCAGCAGTTTAGGGACGTTCACTAATGAAAAACTGTTTTTT. Encoded protein: CASSLGTFTNEKLFF. This chain links TRBV12-3 or TRBV12-4 with TRBJ1-4; D is unresolved. The CDR3 has 15 amino acids. V shed 1 base and J shed 2 bases, with 8 bases lying between them.

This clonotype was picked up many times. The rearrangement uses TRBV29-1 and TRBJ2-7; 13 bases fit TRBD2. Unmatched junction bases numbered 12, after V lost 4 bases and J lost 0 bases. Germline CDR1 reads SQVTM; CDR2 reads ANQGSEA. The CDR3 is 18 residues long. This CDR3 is CSVGPRVGTSGNSYEQYF. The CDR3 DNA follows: TGCAGCGTTGGTCCCCGGGTGGGGACTAGCGGGAACTCCTACGAGCAGTACTTC.

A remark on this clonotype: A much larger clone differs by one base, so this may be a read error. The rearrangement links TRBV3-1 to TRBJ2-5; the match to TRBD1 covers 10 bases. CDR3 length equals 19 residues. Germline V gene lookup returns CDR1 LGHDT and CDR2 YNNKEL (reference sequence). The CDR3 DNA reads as TGTACCAGCAGTTTTCTTGGACAGGGGGGAGGAAGCCTGGAGGAGACCCAGTACTTC. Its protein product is CTSSFLGQGGGSLEETQYF.

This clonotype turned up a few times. The CDR3 coding sequence is TGTGCCAGCAGCCGCCGGGACAGGGCTGGAAACACCATATATTTT. This encodes CASSRRDRAGNTIYF. The V call is TRBV14, the J call TRBJ1-3; 9 bases agree with TRBD1. This CDR3 has 15 residues. Trimming at V came to 4 bases and at J to 2 bases, leaving 3 bases not matched to a gene. Germline loops: CDR1 SGHDN, CDR2 FVKESK.

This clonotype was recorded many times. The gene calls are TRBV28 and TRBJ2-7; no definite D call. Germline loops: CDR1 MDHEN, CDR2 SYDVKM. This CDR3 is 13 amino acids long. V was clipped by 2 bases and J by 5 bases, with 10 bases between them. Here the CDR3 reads CASSLEVPHEQYF. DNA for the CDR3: TGTGCCAGCAGTTTAGAGGTCCCCCACGAGCAGTACTTC.

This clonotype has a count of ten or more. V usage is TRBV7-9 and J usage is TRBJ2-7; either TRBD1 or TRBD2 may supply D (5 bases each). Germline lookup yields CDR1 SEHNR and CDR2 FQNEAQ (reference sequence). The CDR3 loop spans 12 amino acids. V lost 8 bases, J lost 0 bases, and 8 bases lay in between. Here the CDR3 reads CASGGDSYEQYF. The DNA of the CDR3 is TGTGCCAGCGGGGGAGACTCCTACGAGCAGTACTTC.

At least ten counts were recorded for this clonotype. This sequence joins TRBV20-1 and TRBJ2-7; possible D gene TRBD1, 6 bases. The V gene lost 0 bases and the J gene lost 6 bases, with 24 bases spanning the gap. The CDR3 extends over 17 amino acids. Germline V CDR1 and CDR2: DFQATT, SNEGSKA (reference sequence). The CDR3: CSARDKGDPIHGSEQYF. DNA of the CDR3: TGCAGTGCTAGAGATAAGGGGGACCCAATCCATGGGAGCGAGCAGTACTTC.

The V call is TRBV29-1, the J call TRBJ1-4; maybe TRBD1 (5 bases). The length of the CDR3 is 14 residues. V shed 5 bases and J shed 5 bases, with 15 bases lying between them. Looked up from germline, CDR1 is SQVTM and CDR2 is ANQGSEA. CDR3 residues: CSVFSDSPNEKLFF. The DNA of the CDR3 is TGCAGCGTTTTTTCCGACAGCCCCAATGAAAAACTGTTTTTT.

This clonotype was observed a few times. The CDR3 protein is CASSPGPTGELFF. In nucleotides, the CDR3 is TGTGCCAGCAGCCCCGGGCCGACCGGGGAGCTGTTTTTT. The chain links TRBV7-2 to TRBJ2-2, with unresolved D. The CDR3 sequence is 13 residues long. V was trimmed by 5 bases and J by 5 bases, leaving 9 bases between them. Germline CDR1 is SGHTA and CDR2 is FQGNSA. The full variable domain, its missing parts supplied by reference TRBV7-2 and TRBJ2-2, is GAGVSQSPSNKVTEKGKDVELRCDPISGHTALYWYRQSLGQGLEFLIYFQGNSAPDKSGLPSDRFSAERTGGSVSTLTIQRTQQEDSAVYLCASSPGPTGELFFGEGSRLTVL.

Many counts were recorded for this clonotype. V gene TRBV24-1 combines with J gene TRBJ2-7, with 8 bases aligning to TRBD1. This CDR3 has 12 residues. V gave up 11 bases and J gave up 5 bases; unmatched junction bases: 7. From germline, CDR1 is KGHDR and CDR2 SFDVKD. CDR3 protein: CAKGQGFHEQYF. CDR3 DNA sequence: TGTGCCAAAGGACAGGGATTCCACGAGCAGTACTTC.

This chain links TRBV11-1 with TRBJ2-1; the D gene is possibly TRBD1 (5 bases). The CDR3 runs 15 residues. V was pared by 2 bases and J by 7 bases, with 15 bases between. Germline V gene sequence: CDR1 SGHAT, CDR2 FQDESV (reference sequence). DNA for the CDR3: TGTGCCAGCAGCTTAAGGGGCGCAGGGCGGAATGAGCAGTTCTTC. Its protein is CASSLRGAGRNEQFF.

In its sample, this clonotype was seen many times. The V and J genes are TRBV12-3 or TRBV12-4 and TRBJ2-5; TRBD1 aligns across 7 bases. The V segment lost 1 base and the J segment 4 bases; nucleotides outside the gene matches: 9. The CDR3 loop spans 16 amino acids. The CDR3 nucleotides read TGTGCCAGCAGTTTAGGAACAGGGGTCGTAGCAGAGACCCAGTACTTC. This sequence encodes CASSLGTGVVAETQYF.

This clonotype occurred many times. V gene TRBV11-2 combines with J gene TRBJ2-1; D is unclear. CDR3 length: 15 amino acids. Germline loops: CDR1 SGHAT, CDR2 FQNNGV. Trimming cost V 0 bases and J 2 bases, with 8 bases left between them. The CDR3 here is CASSLEGSPYNEQFF. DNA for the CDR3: TGTGCCAGCAGCTTAGAGGGATCCCCCTACAATGAGCAGTTCTTC.

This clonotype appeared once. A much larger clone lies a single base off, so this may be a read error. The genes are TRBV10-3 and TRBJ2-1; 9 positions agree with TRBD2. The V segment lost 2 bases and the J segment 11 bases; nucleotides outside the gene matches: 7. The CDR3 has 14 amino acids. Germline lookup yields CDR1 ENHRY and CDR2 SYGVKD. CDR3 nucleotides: TGTGCCATCAGTGAGGGAATAGCGGGAGATAAGCAGTTCTTC. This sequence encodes CAISEGIAGDKQFF.

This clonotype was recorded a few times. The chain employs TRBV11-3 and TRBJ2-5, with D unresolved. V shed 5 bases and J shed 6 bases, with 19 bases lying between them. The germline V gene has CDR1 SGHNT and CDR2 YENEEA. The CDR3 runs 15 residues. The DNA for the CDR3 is TGTGCCAGCAGCCCCGGGTCCTACACTCAAAAGACCCAGTACTTC. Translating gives CASSPGSYTQKTQYF.

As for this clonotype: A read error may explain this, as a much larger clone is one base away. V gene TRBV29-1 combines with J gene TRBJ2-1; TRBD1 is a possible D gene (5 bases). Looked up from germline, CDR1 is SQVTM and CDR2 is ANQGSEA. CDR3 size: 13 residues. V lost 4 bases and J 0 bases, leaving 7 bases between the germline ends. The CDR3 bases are TGCAGCGTTGCAGGGCTCTCCTACAATGAGCAGTTCTTC. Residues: CSVAGLSYNEQFF.

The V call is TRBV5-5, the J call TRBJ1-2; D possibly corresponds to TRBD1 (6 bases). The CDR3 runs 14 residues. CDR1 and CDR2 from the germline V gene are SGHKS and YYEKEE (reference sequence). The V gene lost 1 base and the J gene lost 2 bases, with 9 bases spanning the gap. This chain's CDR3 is CASSLQQGNYGYTF. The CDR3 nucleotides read TGTGCCAGCAGCTTGCAACAGGGCAACTATGGCTACACCTTC.